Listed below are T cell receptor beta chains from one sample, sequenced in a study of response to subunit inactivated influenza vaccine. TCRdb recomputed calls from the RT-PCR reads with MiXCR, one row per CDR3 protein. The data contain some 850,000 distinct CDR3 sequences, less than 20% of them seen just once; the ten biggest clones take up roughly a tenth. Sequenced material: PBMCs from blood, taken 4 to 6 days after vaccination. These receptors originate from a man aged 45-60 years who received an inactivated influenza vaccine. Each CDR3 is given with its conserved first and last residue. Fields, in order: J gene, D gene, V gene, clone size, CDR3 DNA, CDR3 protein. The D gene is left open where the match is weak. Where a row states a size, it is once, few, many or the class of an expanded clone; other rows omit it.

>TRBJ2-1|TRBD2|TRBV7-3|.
TGTGCCAGCAGCTCCCCTTCCTTACTAGCGGGAGGGCCCAATGAGCAGTTCTTC
CASSSPSLLAGGPNEQFF
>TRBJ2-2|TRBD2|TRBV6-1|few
TGTGCCAGCAGTGACGGACTAGCGGGAGCTAACACCGGGGAGCTGTTTTTT
CASSDGLAGANTGELFF
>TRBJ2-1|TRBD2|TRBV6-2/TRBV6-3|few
TGTGCCAGCAGTTACTCGCGTTGGACTAGCGGGAGTTACAATGAGCAGTTCTTC
CASSYSRWTSGSYNEQFF
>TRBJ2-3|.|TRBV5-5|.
TGTGCCAGCAGCTCGACAGGAGATACGCTGTATTTT
CASSSTGDTLYF
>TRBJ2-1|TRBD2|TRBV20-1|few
TGCAGTGCTAGTAGTTTCGCGGGGGGGGCCTACAATGAGCAGTTCTTC
CSASSFAGGAYNEQFF
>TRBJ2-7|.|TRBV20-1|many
TGCAGTGCTAGAGATGCAGCCAGGGCCTACGAGCAGTACTTC
CSARDAARAYEQYF
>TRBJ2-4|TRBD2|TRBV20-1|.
TGCAGTGCTTATAGAGGGGAGGGGCTAGCCAAAAACATTCAGTACTTC
CSAYRGEGLAKNIQYF
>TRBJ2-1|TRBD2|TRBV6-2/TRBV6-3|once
TGTGCCAGCAGTTACATTGCGGGGGATCACCGGGGCAATGAGCAGTTCTTC
CASSYIAGDHRGNEQFF
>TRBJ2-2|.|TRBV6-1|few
TGTGCCAGCAGCCGATGGTCGAACACCGGGGAGCTGTTTTTT
CASSRWSNTGELFF
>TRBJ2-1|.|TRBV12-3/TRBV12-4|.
TGTGCCAGCAGTGAGCCGGGCGATGAGCAGTTCTTC
CASSEPGDEQFF
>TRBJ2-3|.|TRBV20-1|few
TGCAGTGCTATGGCGGGCCGGGTCACAGATACGCAGTATTTT
CSAMAGRVTDTQYF
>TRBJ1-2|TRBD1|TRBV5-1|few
TGCGCCAGCAGCTTGGGGGACAGCCTCTATGGCTACACCTTC
CASSLGDSLYGYTF
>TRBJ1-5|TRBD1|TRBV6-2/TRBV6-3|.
TGTGCCAGCAGGCGCACAGGGGGGAGCAATCAGCCCCAGCATTTT
CASRRTGGSNQPQHF
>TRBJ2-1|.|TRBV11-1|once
TGTGCCAGCAGCTTAGTGGTCAATACCAATGAGCAGTTCTTC
CASSLVVNTNEQFF
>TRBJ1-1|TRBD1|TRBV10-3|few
TGTGCCATCAGTGAGCACCGGGACAGGGCGACTGAAGCTTTCTTT
CAISEHRDRATEAFF
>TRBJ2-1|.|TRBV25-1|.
TGTGTCAGCGGGTCGTATGAGCAGTTCTTC
CVSGSYEQFF
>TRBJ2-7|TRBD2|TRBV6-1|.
TGTGCCAGCGGGACTAGCGGGGCCCATTCCTACGAGCAGTACTTC
CASGTSGAHSYEQYF
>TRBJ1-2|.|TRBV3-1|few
TGTGCCAGCAGCCATACGGGACCGGGCGGCTACACCTTC
CASSHTGPGGYTF
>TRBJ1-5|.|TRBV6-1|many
TGTGCCAGCAGCCCATTAGGGGGGGGGGATCAGCCCCAGCATTTT
CASSPLGGGDQPQHF
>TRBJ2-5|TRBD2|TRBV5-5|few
TGTGCCAGCAGCCTACCGAGGGGCGGGGGGCTAGTCGAGACCCAGTACTTC
CASSLPRGGGLVETQYF
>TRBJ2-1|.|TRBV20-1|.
TGCAGTGGACGTTGGCAGGGGTTTGATCAGCAGTTCTTC
CSGRWQGFDQQFF
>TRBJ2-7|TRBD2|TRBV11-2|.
TGTGCCAGCAGCCCGGGGACTAGCGGGGTGCAGTACTTC
CASSPGTSGVQYF
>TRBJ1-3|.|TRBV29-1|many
TGCAGCGTTGAAGATTCTGGGGGAAACACCATATATTTT
CSVEDSGGNTIYF
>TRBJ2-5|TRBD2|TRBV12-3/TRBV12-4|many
TGTGCCAGCAGTTTAAGGGCTAGCGGGACGGGGGAGACCCAGTACTTC
CASSLRASGTGETQYF
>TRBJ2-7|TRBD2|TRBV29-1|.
TGCAGCGTTGAAAGGGGTAGCGGGGGATCCTACGAGCAGTACTTC
CSVERGSGGSYEQYF
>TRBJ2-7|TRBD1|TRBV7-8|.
TGTGCCAGCAGCTTGGGACAGTCCATCTCCAACGAGCAGTACTTC
CASSLGQSISNEQYF
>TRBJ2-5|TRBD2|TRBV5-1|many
TGCGCCAGCAGCATTGGGACTAGCGGGGGCTGGGAGACCCAGTACTTC
CASSIGTSGGWETQYF
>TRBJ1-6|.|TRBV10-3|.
TGTGCCATCAGTGCTCCCCCGACAGACGGGGGTTCACACCTCCACTTT
CAISAPPTDGGSHLHF
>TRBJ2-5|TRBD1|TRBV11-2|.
TGTGCCAGCAGCCAGGGGGCGGAGACGGAGACCCAGTACTTC
CASSQGAETETQYF
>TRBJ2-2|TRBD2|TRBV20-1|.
TGCAGTGCTAGTCGGGTTAGCGGGAGAGCGGACACCGGGGAGCTGTTTTTT
CSASRVSGRADTGELFF
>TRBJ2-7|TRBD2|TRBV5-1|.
TGCGCCAGCAGCTCCCCCGAGCAGACTAGCCGTCCCTACGAGCAGTACTTC
CASSSPEQTSRPYEQYF
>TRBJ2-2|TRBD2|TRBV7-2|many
TGTGCCAGCAGCCCCTGGACTAGCTCCGGGGAGCTGTTTTTT
CASSPWTSSGELFF
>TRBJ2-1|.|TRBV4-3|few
TGCGCCAGCAGCCAAGATAGACGGGGAACAGGGGAGCAGTTCTTC
CASSQDRRGTGEQFF
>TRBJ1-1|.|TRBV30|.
TGTGCCTGGGGGCGAGGTAGCACTGAAGCTTTCTTT
CAWGRGSTEAFF
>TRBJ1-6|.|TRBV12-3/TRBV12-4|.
TGTGCCAGCAGTTTTGGGGGAAATTCACCCCTCCACTTT
CASSFGGNSPLHF
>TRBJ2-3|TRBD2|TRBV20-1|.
TGCAGTGCTAGAGAACGGGGAAATAGCGGGGCCCAGTATTTT
CSARERGNSGAQYF
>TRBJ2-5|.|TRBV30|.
TGTGCCTGGGATCGGGGAGGTGGGACCCAGTACTTC
CAWDRGGGTQYF
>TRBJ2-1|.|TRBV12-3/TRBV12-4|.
TGTGCCAGCAGTGCCTTACGGGCCGCCCGCACCACTGAGCAGTTCTTC
CASSALRAARTTEQFF
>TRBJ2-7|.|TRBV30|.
TGTGCCTGGAGTTCCTCCTGGGACAACTACGAGCAGTACTTC
CAWSSSWDNYEQYF